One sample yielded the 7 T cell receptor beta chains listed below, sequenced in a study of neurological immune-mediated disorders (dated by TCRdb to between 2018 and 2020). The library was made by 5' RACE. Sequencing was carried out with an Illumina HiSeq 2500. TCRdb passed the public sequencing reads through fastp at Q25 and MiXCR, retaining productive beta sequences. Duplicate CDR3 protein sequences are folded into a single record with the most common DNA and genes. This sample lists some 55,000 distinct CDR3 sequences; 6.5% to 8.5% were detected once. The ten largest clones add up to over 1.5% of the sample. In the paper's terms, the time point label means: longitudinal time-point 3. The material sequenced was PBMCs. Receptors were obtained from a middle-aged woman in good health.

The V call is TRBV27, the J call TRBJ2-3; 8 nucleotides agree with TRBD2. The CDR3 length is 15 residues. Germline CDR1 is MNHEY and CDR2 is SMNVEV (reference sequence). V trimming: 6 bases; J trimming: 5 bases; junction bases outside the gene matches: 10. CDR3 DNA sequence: TGTGCCAGCAGCATTTGGAGCGGGAGACTAGATACGCAGTATTTT. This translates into CASSIWSGRLDTQYF.

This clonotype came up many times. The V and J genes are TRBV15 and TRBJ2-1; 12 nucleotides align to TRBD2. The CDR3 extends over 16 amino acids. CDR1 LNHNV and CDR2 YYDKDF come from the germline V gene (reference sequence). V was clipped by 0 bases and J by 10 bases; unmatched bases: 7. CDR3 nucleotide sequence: TGTGCCACCAGCAGAGACCGACTAGCGGGGGTCGCCGAGCAGTTCTTC. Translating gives CATSRDRLAGVAEQFF.

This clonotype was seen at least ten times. The CDR3 reads CSARDWSGGSYNEQFF. DNA of the CDR3: TGCAGTGCTAGAGATTGGAGCGGGGGCTCCTACAATGAGCAGTTCTTC. The chain employs TRBV20-1 and TRBJ2-1, with 8 positions matching TRBD2. The junction had 4 bases not matched to a gene; V was cut back by 0 bases and J by 0 bases. Germline V lookup: CDR1 DFQATT, CDR2 SNEGSKA (reference sequence). This CDR3 has 16 amino acids.

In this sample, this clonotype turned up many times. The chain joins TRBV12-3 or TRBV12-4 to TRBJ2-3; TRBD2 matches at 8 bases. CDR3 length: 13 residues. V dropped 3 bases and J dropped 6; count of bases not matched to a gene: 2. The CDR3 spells CASSLAGGDTQYF. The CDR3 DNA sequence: TGTGCCAGCAGTTTGGCGGGAGGTGATACGCAGTATTTT.

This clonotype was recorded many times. The DNA of the CDR3 is TGCGCCAGCAGGGATTCGACTAGCGGAGACCAAATCTCCTACGAGCAGTACTTC. Encoded protein: CASRDSTSGDQISYEQYF. The chain carries TRBV5-1 and TRBJ2-7; 9 bases align to TRBD2. Germline CDR1 SGHRS, CDR2 YFSETQ. The CDR3 runs to 18 residues. Trimming at V came to 5 bases and at J to 0 bases, leaving 15 bases not matched to a gene.

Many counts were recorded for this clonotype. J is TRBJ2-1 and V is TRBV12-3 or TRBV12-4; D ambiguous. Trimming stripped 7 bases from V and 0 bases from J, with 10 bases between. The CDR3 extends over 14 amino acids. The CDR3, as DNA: TGTGCCAGCATACTCAGCAGCTCCTACAATGAGCAGTTCTTC. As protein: CASILSSSYNEQFF.

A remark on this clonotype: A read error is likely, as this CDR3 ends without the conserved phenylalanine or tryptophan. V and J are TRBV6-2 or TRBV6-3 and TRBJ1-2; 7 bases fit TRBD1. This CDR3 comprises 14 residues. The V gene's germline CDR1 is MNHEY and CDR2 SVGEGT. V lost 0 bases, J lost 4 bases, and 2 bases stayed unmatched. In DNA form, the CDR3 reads TGTGCCAGCAGTTACTCTCGGGACAGCTATGGCTACACCTCC. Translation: CASSYSRDSYGYTS.